Below are 11 T cell receptor beta chains sequenced from a single sample in a study of shared clonotypes between healthy human individuals. TCRdb keeps only in-frame clones here, not all; method: immunoSEQ multiplex PCR. Of more than 2 million clones in the sample, under 97% were seen once. The sequenced material came from naive CD4+ T cells sorted from blood. Subset described: CD45RA+ positively selected. The receptors derive from a young man in good health.

This chain connects TRBV6-5 to TRBJ1-5; D unresolved. Between the trimmed V and J ends, which lost 0 bases and 4 bases, there was a span of 4 bases. The germline V gene has CDR1 MNHEY and CDR2 SVGAGI. The CDR3 is 13 amino acids. CDR3 residues: CASSYSWNQPQHF. The CDR3 DNA reads as TGTGCCAGCAGTTACTCGTGGAATCAGCCCCAGCATTTT.

This chain joins TRBV5-4 and TRBJ2-4, with TRBD2 matching over 7 bases. CDR3 length: 16 amino acids. The V gene end was trimmed by 2 bases and the J gene end by 1 base; junction bases not matched to a gene: 6. Germline V gives CDR1 SGHNT, CDR2 YYREEE (reference sequence). CDR3: CASSFGGSFAKNIQYF. The CDR3 DNA is TGTGCCAGCAGCTTTGGCGGGAGTTTTGCCAAAAACATTCAGTACTTC.

The V and J genes are TRBV4-3 and TRBJ2-5, with D possibly called TRBD1 or TRBD2 (5 bases each). V was pared by 4 bases and J by 9 bases, with 21 bases between. The V gene's germline CDR1 is LGHNA and CDR2 YSLEER. The length of the CDR3 is 15 residues. As DNA, the CDR3 is TGCGCCAGCAGCCCCTCCAGGGACGGGGAGACGTCCCAGTACTTC. Its protein is CASSPSRDGETSQYF.

V is TRBV4-3 and J is TRBJ2-2; 14 bases are shared with TRBD2. The CDR3 contains 18 residues. Germline CDR1 and CDR2: LGHNA and YSLEER. V dropped 3 bases and J dropped 5; count of bases not matched to a gene: 8. CDR3 sequence: CASSQETSGRARTGELFF. DNA of the CDR3: TGCGCCAGCAGCCAGGAGACTAGCGGGAGGGCGCGTACCGGGGAGCTGTTTTTT.

The chain joins TRBV10-1 to TRBJ2-1, with a possible D match to TRBD1 (5 bases). From germline, CDR1 is WNHNN and CDR2 SYGVQD (reference sequence). V was clipped by 5 bases and J by 4 bases, with 12 bases between them. The CDR3 has 14 amino acids. The CDR3 region has the DNA TGCGCCAGCAGTAGGGGTGCCTTTTACAATGAGCAGTTCTTC. This codes for CASSRGAFYNEQFF.

The CDR3 sequence: CASSLVSSGDTQYF. CDR3 DNA: TGTGCCAGCAGCTTAGTATCCAGCGGGGATACGCAGTATTTT. The rearrangement joins TRBV11-2 to TRBJ2-3; TRBD2 might be the D (6 bases). The CDR3 runs 14 residues. Trimming stripped 1 base from V and 6 bases from J, with 11 bases between. Germline CDR1 reads SGHAT; CDR2 reads FQNNGV.

This chain joins TRBV28 and TRBJ1-5; D not resolved. Germline CDR1 is MDHEN and CDR2 is SYDVKM. This CDR3 spans 13 amino acids. V lost 8 bases to trimming and J lost 3 bases, with 11 bases between them. CDR3 residues: CASHEGANQPQHF. In nucleotides, the CDR3 is TGTGCCAGCCACGAAGGTGCCAATCAGCCCCAGCATTTT.

A remark on this clone: The identical CDR3 is also encoded by other nucleotide sequences in the sample. The chain has TRBV4-3 and TRBJ1-1; D unresolved. V lost 0 bases to trimming and J lost 1 base, with 3 bases between them. The CDR3 is made up of 13 amino acids. The germline V gene has CDR1 LGHNA and CDR2 YSLEER. The CDR3 here is CASSQDWNTEAFF. CDR3 sequence (DNA): TGCGCCAGCAGCCAAGACTGGAACACTGAAGCTTTCTTT.

The V and J genes are TRBV19 and TRBJ1-1; no clear D gene. Germline V gives CDR1 LNHDA, CDR2 SQIVND (reference sequence). Between the trimmed V and J ends, which lost 4 bases and 4 bases, there was a span of 10 bases. The CDR3 is 13 amino acids. CDR3 protein: CASSTLGGTEAFF. In DNA, the CDR3 is TGTGCCAGTAGTACCCTCGGAGGCACTGAAGCTTTCTTT.

This clone was found a few times. The sample contains more than one DNA sequence encoding this CDR3. The chain carries TRBV5-1 and TRBJ1-2, with D perhaps TRBD1 (5 bases). Germline V gene lookup returns CDR1 SGHRS and CDR2 YFSETQ. The CDR3 has 13 residues. V lost 0 bases to trimming and J lost 4 bases, with 7 bases between them. This chain's CDR3 is CASSLEGPYGYTF. For the CDR3, the DNA is TGCGCCAGCAGCTTGGAGGGGCCCTATGGCTACACCTTC.

The genes are TRBV11-2 and TRBJ2-7; 8 nucleotides agree with TRBD2. This CDR3 is built from 15 residues. The germline CDR1 and CDR2 sequences are SGHAT and FQNNGV. V was pared by 3 bases and J by 3 bases, with 7 bases of the junction left unmatched. The chain's CDR3 is CASSFSSGPSYEQYF. The DNA of the CDR3 is TGTGCCAGCAGCTTCTCTAGCGGGCCTAGCTACGAGCAGTACTTC.